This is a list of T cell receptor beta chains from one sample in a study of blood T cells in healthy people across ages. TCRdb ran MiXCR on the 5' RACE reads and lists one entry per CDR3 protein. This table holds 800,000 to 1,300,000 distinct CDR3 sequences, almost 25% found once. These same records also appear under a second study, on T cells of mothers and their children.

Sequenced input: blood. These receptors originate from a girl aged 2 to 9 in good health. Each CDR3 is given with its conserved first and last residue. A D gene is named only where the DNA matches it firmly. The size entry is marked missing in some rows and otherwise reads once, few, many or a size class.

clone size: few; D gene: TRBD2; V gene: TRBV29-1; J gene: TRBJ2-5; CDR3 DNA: TGCAGCATTTGGGGGGGAAAGGGGACCCAGTACTTC; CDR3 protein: CSIWGGKGTQYF
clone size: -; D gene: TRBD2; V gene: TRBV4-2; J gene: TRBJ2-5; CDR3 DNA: TGTGCCAGCAGCCAAGAGCGGGGGGGCGGGGAGACCCAGTACTTC; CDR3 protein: CASSQERGGGETQYF
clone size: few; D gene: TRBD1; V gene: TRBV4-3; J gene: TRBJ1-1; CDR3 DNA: TGCGCCAGCAGCCATCGCGACAGGGTCGGTGAAGCTTTCTTT; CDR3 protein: CASSHRDRVGEAFF
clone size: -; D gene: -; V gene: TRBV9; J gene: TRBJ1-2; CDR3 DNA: TGTGCCGGCAGCTCCCGACAATATAACTATGGCTACACCTTC; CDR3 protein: CAGSSRQYNYGYTF
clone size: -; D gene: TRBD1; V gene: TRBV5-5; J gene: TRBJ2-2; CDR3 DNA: TGTGCCAGCAAGGGACAGGCGAACGGGGAGCTGTTTTTT; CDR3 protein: CASKGQANGELFF
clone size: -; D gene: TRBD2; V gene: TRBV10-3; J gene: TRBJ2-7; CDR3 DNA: TGTGCCATCAGTGGACTAGCGGGGGCCAGCGTGAGGGGCGAGCAGTACTTC; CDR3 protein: CAISGLAGASVRGEQYF
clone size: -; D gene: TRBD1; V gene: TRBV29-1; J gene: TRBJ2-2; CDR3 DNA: TGCAGCGTTGTGAGGGGGCCCGGGGAGCTGTTTTTT; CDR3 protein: CSVVRGPGELFF
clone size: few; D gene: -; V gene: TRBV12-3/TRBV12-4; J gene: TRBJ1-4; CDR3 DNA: TGTGCCAGCAGTCCAGGGGAGGGTTGGGAAAAACTGTTTTTT; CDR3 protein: CASSPGEGWEKLFF
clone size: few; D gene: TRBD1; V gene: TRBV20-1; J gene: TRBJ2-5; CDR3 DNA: TGCAGTGCGAATACAGGGGGCGGTGAAGAGACCCAGTACTTC; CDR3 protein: CSANTGGGEETQYF
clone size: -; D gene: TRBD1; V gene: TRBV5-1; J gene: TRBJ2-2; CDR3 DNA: TGCGCCAGCAGCCCTAGCCGGACAGGGAAAGGCACCGGGGAGCTGTTTTTT; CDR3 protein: CASSPSRTGKGTGELFF
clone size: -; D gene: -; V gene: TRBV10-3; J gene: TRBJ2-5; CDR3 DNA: TGTGCCATCAGTGAGTCGTTAGATTTGGCGGAGACCCAGTACTTC; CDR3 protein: CAISESLDLAETQYF
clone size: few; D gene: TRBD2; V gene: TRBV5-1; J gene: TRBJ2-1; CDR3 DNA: TGCGCCAGCAGCTTAGGGCTAGCGGAGGATGAGCAGTTCTTC; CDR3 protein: CASSLGLAEDEQFF
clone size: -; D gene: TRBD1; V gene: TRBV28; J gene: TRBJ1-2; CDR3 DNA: TGTGCCAGCAGTTTGATATCAGTTGTGGACAGGGGAGACTATGGCTACACCTTC; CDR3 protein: CASSLISVVDRGDYGYTF
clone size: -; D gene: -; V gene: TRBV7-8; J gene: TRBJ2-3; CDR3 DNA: TGTGCCAGCAGCCAGTCCCGGACACGAAACACAGATACGCAGTATTTT; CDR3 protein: CASSQSRTRNTDTQYF
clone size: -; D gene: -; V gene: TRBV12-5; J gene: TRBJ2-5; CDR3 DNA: TGTGCTAGTGGCCAGACCGGACCAGAGACCCAGTACTTC; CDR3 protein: CASGQTGPETQYF
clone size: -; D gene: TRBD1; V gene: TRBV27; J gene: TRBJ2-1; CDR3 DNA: TGTGCCAGCAGCAAACCTACAGGGGATTCCTACAATGAGCAGTTCTTC; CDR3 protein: CASSKPTGDSYNEQFF
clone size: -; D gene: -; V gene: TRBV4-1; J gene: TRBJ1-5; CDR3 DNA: TGCGCCAGCAGCCAAGTCGACCAGCCCCAGCATTTT; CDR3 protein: CASSQVDQPQHF
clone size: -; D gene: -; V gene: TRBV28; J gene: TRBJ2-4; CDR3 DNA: TGTGCCAGCAGCACATTAGACCGAGGAGGTGGAAGCATTCAGTACTTC; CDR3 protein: CASSTLDRGGGSIQYF
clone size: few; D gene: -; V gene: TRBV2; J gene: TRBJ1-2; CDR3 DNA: TGTGCCAGCAGTCCAACCAATTCCTATGGCTACACCTTC; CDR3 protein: CASSPTNSYGYTF
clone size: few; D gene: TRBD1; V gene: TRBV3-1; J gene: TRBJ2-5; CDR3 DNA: TGTGCCAGCAGCCAAGCGGGACAGGGTAACGACGAGCGGTACTTC; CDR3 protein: CASSQAGQGNDERYF
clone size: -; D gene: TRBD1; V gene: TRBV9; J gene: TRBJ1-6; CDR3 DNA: TGTGCCAGCAGTGAGGGGGCCAGTGATGTTTCACCCCTCCACTTT; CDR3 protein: CASSEGASDVSPLHF
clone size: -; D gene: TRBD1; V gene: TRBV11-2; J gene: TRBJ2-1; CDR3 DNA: TGTGCCAGCAGCTTGATACAGACAGGGTCCTACAATGAGCAGTTCTTC; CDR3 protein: CASSLIQTGSYNEQFF
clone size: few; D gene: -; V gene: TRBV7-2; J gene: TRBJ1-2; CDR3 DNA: TGTGCCAGCAGCTTAACCGAGGGGATCTATGGCTACACCTTC; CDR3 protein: CASSLTEGIYGYTF
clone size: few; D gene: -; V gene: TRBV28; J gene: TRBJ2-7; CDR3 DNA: TGTGCCAGCAGGGGACTGATCCCCTACGAGCAGTACTTC; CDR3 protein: CASRGLIPYEQYF
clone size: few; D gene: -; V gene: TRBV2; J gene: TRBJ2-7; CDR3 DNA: TGTGCCAGCACCTCACTAGAACTTGATGACGAGCAGTACTTC; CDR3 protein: CASTSLELDDEQYF
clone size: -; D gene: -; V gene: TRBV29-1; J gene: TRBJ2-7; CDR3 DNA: TGCAGCGTCGCGCTATTACTGAACCACGAGCAGTACTTC; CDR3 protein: CSVALLLNHEQYF
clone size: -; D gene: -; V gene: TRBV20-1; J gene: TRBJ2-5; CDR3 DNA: TGCAGTGCTAGGGTGGCGGGACAAGAGACCCAGTACTTC; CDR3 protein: CSARVAGQETQYF
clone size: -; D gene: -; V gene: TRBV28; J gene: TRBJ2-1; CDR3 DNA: TGTGCCAGCAGTCTTACAGGGCGGGGGAATGAGCAGTTCTTC; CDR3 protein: CASSLTGRGNEQFF
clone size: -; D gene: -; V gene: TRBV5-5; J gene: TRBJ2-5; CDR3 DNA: TGTGCCAGCAGCGGACTTGGAGACCGACTATTCCAAGAGACCCAGTACTTC; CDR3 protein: CASSGLGDRLFQETQYF
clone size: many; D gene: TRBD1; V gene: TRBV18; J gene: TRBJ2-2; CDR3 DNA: TGTGCCAGCTCACCAAGGGACAGGGGAAACACCGGGGAGCTGTTTTTT; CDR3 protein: CASSPRDRGNTGELFF
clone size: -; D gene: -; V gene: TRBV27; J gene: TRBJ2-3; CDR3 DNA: TGTGCCAGCAGTTTTGGGATAGCGCAGACAGATACGCAGTATTTT; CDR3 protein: CASSFGIAQTDTQYF
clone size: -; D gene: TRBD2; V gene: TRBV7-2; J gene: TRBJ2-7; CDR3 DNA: TGTGCCAGCAGCTTAGGAGTAGCGGGGGGTTCCTACGAGCAGTACTTC; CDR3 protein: CASSLGVAGGSYEQYF
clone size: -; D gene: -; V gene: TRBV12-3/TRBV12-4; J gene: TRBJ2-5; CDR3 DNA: TGTGCCAGCAGTTTTGGGGCAGAGCAAGAGACCCAGTACTTC; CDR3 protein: CASSFGAEQETQYF
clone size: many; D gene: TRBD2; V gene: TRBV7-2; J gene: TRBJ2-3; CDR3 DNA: TGTGCCAGCAGCCCTACCGGGGCTAGCGGGAGGGCGAGCACAGATACGCAGTATTTT; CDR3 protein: CASSPTGASGRASTDTQYF
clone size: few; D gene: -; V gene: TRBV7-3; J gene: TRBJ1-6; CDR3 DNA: TGTGCCAGCAGCCAACAGGGAAGCGGAGGTTCACCCCTCCACTTT; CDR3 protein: CASSQQGSGGSPLHF
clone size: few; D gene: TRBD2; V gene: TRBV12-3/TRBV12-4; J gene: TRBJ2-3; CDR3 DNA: TGTGCCAGCAGTCTCACCCTCGGGGGGACGCAGTATTTT; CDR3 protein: CASSLTLGGTQYF
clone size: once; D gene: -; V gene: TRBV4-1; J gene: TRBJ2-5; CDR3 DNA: TGCGCCAGCAGCCAAGATCAACAGGCGGGAGAGACCCAGTACTTC; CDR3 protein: CASSQDQQAGETQYF
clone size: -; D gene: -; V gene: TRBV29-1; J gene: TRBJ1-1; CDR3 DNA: TGCAGCGTCCTAGGGGGGCAGGGGAACACTGAAGCTTTCTTT; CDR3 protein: CSVLGGQGNTEAFF
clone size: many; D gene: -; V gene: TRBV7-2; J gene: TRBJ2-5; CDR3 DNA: TGTGCCAGCTCACCAGGGAAAGAGACCCAGTACTTC; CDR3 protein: CASSPGKETQYF
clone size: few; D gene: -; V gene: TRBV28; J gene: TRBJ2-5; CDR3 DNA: TGTGCCAGCAGTTTTGGTGTCAGACAAGAGACCCAGTACTTC; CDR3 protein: CASSFGVRQETQYF
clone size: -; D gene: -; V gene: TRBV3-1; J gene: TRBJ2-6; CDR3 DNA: TGTGCCAGCAGACAGGGCGAACCTGGGGCCAACGTCCTGACTTTC; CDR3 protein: CASRQGEPGANVLTF
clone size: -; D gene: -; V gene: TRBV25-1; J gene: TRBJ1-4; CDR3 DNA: TGTGCCAGCAGTGAAGAGTGGGAGGGGATGGAAACTAATGAAAAACTGTTTTTT; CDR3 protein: CASSEEWEGMETNEKLFF
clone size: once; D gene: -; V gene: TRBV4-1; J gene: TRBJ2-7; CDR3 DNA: TGCGCCAGCAGCCAAGTTTGGGAAGAGGGCACGGGAGAGCAGTACTTC; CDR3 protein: CASSQVWEEGTGEQYF
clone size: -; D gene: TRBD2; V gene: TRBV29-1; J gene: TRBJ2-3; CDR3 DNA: TGCAGCGGTGAGCGGGATCGGGATGGATATACGCAGTATTTT; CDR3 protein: CSGERDRDGYTQYF
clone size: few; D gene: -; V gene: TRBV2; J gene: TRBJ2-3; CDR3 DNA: TGTGCCAGCAGTTACACTCCCGGCCCTCGTACAGATACGCAGTATTTT; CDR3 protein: CASSYTPGPRTDTQYF
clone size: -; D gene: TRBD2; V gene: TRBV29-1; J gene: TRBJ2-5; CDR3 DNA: TGCAGCGTTGAAAAGGGAAGGCAGGGTAGCGGGGAGACCCAGTACTTC; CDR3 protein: CSVEKGRQGSGETQYF
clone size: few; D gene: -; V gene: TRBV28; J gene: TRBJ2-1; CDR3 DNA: TGTGCCAGCAGTTCCCCTCAAGATCCAGATGAGCAGTTCTTC; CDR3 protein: CASSSPQDPDEQFF
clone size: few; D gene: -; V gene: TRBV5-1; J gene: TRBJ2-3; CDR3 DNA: TGCGCCAGCAGCTTTAGCGATCCAGATACGCAGTATTTT; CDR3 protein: CASSFSDPDTQYF
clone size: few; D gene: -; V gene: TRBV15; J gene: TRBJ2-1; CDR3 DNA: TGTGCCACCAAGTACCATCCAGATTACAATGAGCAGTTCTTC; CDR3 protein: CATKYHPDYNEQFF
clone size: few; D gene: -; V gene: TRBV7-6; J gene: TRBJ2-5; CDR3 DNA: TGTGCCAGCAGTTTTACTCCGGGACAAGAGGAAGAGACCCAGTACTTC; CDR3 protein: CASSFTPGQEEETQYF
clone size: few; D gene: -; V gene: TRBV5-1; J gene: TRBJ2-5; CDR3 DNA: TGCGCCAGCAGCGCGCCTACTTTTGACACCCAGTACTTC; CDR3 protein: CASSAPTFDTQYF
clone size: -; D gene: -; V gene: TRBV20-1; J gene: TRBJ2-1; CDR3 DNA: TGCAGTGCTAGGTTCATTAGGAACAATGAGCAGTTCTTC; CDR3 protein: CSARFIRNNEQFF
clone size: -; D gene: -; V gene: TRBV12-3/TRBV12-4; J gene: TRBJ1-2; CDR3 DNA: TGTGCCAGCAGCCCTGAGCAGGCCCATTATGGCTACACCTTC; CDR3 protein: CASSPEQAHYGYTF
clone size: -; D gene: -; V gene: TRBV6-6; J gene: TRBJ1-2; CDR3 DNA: TGTGCCAGCGTGTCACAGGAGGCCAACTATGGCTACACCTTC; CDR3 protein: CASVSQEANYGYTF
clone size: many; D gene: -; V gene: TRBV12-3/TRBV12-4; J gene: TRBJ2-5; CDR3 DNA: TGTGCCAGCAGACCGCAGCAAGGGGATTTGGAGACCCAGTACTTC; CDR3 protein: CASRPQQGDLETQYF